This T cell receptor (beta chain) was found in a study of spatial heterogeneity in lung cancer. Study background: There were consistently more beta-chain sequences detected than alpha-chain sequences. The library had UMIs, and each TCR and UMI pair averaged more than ten raw reads.

From germline, CDR1 is SQVTM and CDR2 ANQGSEA. Deletions cut 5 bases from V and 1 base from J, with 11 bases between. The CDR3 consists of 13 residues. Time point reported: sample taken at primary tumor resection. Whole RNA from tumor, nontumor lung or frozen PBMC was sequenced unsorted. The donors were some 70 patients with non-small cell lung cancer that was early-stage and untreated. A unique molecular identifier was attached to every TCR cDNA molecule. TCRdb reprocessed the 5' RACE reads via MiXCR and lists one record per CDR3 protein. The sample lists about 92,000 distinct CDR3 sequences, 12% seen once, with over 40% in the top ten. This clonotype turned up a few times.

This sequence joins TRBV29-1 and TRBJ2-5; possible D gene TRBD2, 6 bases. The TCR was taken from a male donor with early-stage non-small cell lung cancer. Material: PBMCs, obtained at surgery. CDR3 sequence: CSVHGGGQETQYF. CDR3 sequence (DNA): TGCAGCGTTCACGGGGGAGGCCAAGAGACCCAGTACTTC.